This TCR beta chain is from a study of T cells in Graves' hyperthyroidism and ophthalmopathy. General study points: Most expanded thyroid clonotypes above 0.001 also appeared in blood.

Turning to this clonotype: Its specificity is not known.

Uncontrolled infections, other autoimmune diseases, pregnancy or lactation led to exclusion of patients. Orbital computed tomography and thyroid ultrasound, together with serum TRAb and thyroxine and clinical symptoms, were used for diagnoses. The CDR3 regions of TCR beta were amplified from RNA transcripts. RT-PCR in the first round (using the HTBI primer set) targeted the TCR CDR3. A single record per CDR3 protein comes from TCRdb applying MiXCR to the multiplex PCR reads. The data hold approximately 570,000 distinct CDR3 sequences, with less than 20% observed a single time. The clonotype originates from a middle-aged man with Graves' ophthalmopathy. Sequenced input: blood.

CDR3 sequence (DNA): TGCAGCGTCGGCTTCGGGGGCGAGCAGTACTTC. Its translation: CSVGFGGEQYF. The chain recombines TRBV29-1 with TRBJ2-7; the D gene is possibly TRBD2 (6 bases). CDR1 and CDR2 from the germline V gene are SQVTM and ANQGSEA. The CDR3 contains 11 residues. V shed 6 bases and J shed 6 bases, with 12 bases lying between them.